The entry below gives a single T cell receptor (beta chain) sequence along with its context. Antigen: not known. Researchers used genomic DNA as the template to profile TCR beta VDJ and CDR3. One entry per CDR3 protein, called by TCRdb with MiXCR from the reads. The sample holds around 190,000 distinct CDR3 sequences, around 60% seen once. This entry belongs to a study of CD8+CD57+ T cells in acquired aplastic anemia. Study-wide findings and caveats: Patients had around 28 CD8+ CDR3 sequences in common with controls (the shared set).

This CDR3 comprises 17 residues. Germline-derived CDR1 and CDR2 are DFQATT and SNEGSKA (reference sequence). Losses at the gene ends were 3 bases for V and 3 bases for J; bases not matched to a gene: 8. Material for sequencing was sorted CD4+, CD8+, or CD8+CD57+ T cells (not recorded which) from PBMCs. V is TRBV20-1 and J is TRBJ2-6; 10 bases are a match to TRBD2. The TCR was taken from a human donor in good health. Here the CDR3 reads CSARYRGLAIGANVLTF. For the CDR3, the DNA is TGCAGTGCTAGGTATCGGGGACTAGCGATTGGGGCCAACGTCCTGACTTTC.